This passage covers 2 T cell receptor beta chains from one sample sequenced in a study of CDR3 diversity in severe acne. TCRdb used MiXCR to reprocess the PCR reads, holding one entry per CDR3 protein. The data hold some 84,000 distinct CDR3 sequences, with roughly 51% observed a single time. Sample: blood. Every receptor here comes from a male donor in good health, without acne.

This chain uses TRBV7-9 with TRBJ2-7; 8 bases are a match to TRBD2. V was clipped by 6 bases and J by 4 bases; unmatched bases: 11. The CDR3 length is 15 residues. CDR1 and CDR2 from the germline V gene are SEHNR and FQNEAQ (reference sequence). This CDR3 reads CASRPLGGRFYEQYF. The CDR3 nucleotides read TGTGCCAGCAGGCCCCTCGGCGGGAGGTTTTACGAGCAGTACTTC.

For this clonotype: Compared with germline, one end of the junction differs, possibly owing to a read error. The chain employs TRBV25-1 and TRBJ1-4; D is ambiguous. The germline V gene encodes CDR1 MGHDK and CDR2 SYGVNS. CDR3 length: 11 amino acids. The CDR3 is CASSNTEKPFF. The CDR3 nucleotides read TGTGCCAGCAGCAACACTGAAAAACCGTTTTTT.